These 16 T cell receptor beta chains were sequenced from one sample in a study of Tregs in tolerant kidney transplant recipients (dated by TCRdb to about 2019). The library was prepared using the immunoSEQ multiplex PCR assay. TCRdb obtained this table from immuneACCESS and retained in-frame rearrangements with V and J assigned. These tables miss some clones; where compared with another copy, unresolved V genes account for less than half of the shortfall, and the remainder is unexplained. The table for this sample shows some 52,000 clones. About 0.83% of the sample is in the top ten clones. According to the study, the label for this sample's time point signals: blood sample drawn before combined kidney and bone marrow transplant. Sequences were derived from CD4+ T cells from blood, sampled before the transplant. These receptors were collected from a human donor who received a combined kidney and bone marrow transplant.

The part of the CDR3 DNA that was read is TGCGCCAGCAGCCCGGACTCCGTCACAGATACG. Residues: CASSPDSVTDT. The whole CDR3 protein reads CASSPDSVTDTQYF. The chain joins TRBV5-1 to TRBJ2-3; tentative D call: TRBD2 (5 bases). The sequence runs out 3 residues before the end of the CDR3; the remainder is reconstructed from the germline J gene. V was pared by 4 bases and J by 2 bases, with 11 bases between. The CDR3 totals 14 residues. Per the germline V gene, CDR1 is SGHRS and CDR2 is YFSETQ. Complete variable domain (other parts from reference TRBV5-1 and TRBJ2-3): KAGVTQTPRYLIKTRGQQVTLSCSPISGHRSVSWYQQTPGQGLQFLFEYFSETQRNKGNFPGRFSGRQFSNSRSEMNVSTLELGDSALYLCASSPDSVTDTQYFGPGTRLTVL.

As concerns this clone: The DNA ends 3 residues before the CDR3 does, and the rest of the CDR3 is filled in from the germline J gene. The chain joins TRBV6-2 or TRBV6-3 to TRBJ2-6; tentative D call: TRBD1 (5 bases). V lost 2 bases and J 0 bases, leaving 5 bases between the germline ends. Germline values: CDR1 MNHEY, CDR2 SVGEGT. The CDR3 spans 15 residues. Partial CDR3 DNA: TGTGCCAGCAGTTACGACAGCTCTGGGGCCAACGTC. Its protein product is CASSYDSSGANV. The full CDR3 protein reads CASSYDSSGANVLTF.

Note on this clone: The CDR3 end lies 3 residues beyond the end of the read and is filled in from the germline J gene. The J gene is TRBJ1-2, the V gene TRBV6-2 or TRBV6-3; D remains ambiguous. Germline V gives CDR1 MNHEY, CDR2 SVGEGT. The CDR3 has 14 residues. Trimming took off 2 bases at V and 3 bases at J, with 10 bases between the two ends. The CDR3 reads CASSYRGQHYGYTF. CDR3 DNA, as far as it was read: TGTGCCAGCAGTTACAGAGGCCAACACTATGGC.

Note on this clone: The read gets to within 3 residues of the CDR3 end, and the germline J gene fills in the rest. The chain joins TRBV18 to TRBJ1-2, with 8 positions matching TRBD1. Germline assignment: CDR1 KGHSH and CDR2 LQKENI. The CDR3 is 14 residues long. Losses at the gene ends were 4 bases for V and 4 bases for J; bases not matched to a gene: 5. The part of the CDR3 DNA that was read is TGTGCCAGCTCACAAGGGGACAGGAGCTATGGC. It specifies CASSQGDRSYG. The entire CDR3 protein reads CASSQGDRSYGYTF.

Turning to this clone: The read terminates 3 residues ahead of where the CDR3 ends, so the germline J gene completes it. The chain has TRBV18 and TRBJ1-1; 8 bases line up with TRBD1. V dropped 3 bases and J dropped 1; count of bases not matched to a gene: 1. Per germline, CDR1 KGHSH and CDR2 LQKENI. CDR3 length: 14 amino acids. CDR3 DNA, as far as it was read: TGTGCCAGCTCACCTGGACAGGGGAACACTGAA. Translated, it gives CASSPGQGNTE. The complete CDR3 protein is CASSPGQGNTEAFF.

About this clone: The read halts 3 residues ahead of the CDR3 end, with the missing end drawn from the germline J gene. The V call is TRBV2, the J call TRBJ1-1; TRBD1 matches 7 bases. This CDR3 is 17 amino acids long. Germline V CDR1 and CDR2: SNHLY, FYNNEI. The V and J ends lost 2 bases and 2 bases, in that order; junction bases with no gene match: 11. The CDR3 bases that were read are TGTGCCAGCAGTGAAAGTGAGACAGGGCCAAATAACACTGAA. It is translated as CASSESETGPNNTE. The entire CDR3 is CASSESETGPNNTEAFF.

The sequenced CDR3 bases are TGCAGTGCTAGATCGGGGACAGGCGATCAGCCC. Protein product: CSARSGTGDQP. In full, the CDR3 reads CSARSGTGDQPQHF. The chain carries TRBV20-1 and TRBJ1-5, with TRBD1 identical over 8 bases. The CDR3 end lies 3 residues beyond the end of the read and is filled in from the germline J gene. J was trimmed by 5 bases and V by 2 bases; bases with no gene match: 5. The CDR3 covers 14 residues. Germline V lookup: CDR1 DFQATT, CDR2 SNEGSKA (reference sequence).

Comment on this clone: The CDR3 end lies 3 residues beyond the end of the read and is filled in from the germline J gene. The rearrangement links TRBV19 to TRBJ2-1; the D call may be TRBD1 or TRBD2 (6 bases each). Germline V gene sequence: CDR1 LNHDA, CDR2 SQIVND (reference sequence). V was pared by 6 bases and J by 3 bases, with 12 bases between. The CDR3 is made up of 14 amino acids. Partial CDR3 DNA: TGTGCCAGTAGGCTGGAGGGGGTCTACAATGAG. Protein sequence: CASRLEGVYNE. The full CDR3 protein is CASRLEGVYNEQFF.

Details on this clone: The read terminates 3 residues before the CDR3 end, so the remaining end is supplied by the germline J gene. The chain carries TRBV7-2 and TRBJ2-2, with 9 positions matching TRBD1. The germline V gene has CDR1 SGHTA and CDR2 FQGNSA. V lost 5 bases to trimming and J lost 7 bases; unmatched junction nucleotides: 5. The CDR3 sequence is 14 residues long. The sequenced part of the CDR3 DNA is TGTGCCAGCAGCCCAACAGGGGGCATCGGGGAG. Translated: CASSPTGGIGE. The full CDR3 protein is CASSPTGGIGELFF.

In regard to this clone: Read data end 3 residues before the CDR3 end; the end is taken from the germline J gene. The genes are TRBV7-2 and TRBJ1-1, with D hard to call. CDR1 SGHTA and CDR2 FQGNSA come from the germline V gene. The CDR3 covers 14 residues. V was shortened by 1 base and J by 1 base, with 7 bases between the two germline ends. CDR3: CASSLGGRNTEAFF. The CDR3 DNA, read in part, is TGTGCCAGCAGCTTAGGAGGCAGGAACACTGAA.

On this clone itself: Sequencing ends 3 residues short of the CDR3 end; the germline J gene provides the rest. The rearrangement uses TRBV7-9 and TRBJ2-1; 9 nucleotides match TRBD2. With 2 bases clipped from V and 7 bases from J, the junction kept 6 bases outside the gene matches. Per germline, CDR1 SEHNR and CDR2 FQNEAQ (reference sequence). The CDR3 is 15 amino acids. The part of the CDR3 DNA that was read is TGTGCCAGCAGCTTACTTAGCGGGAGTAAGAATGAG. It encodes CASSLLSGSKNE. The CDR3 as a whole reads CASSLLSGSKNEQFF.

Comments on this clone: The read finishes 3 residues shy of the CDR3 end, and the germline J gene is used to complete it. V usage is TRBV6-4 and J usage is TRBJ1-2; D unclear. This CDR3 has 14 amino acids. Germline V lookup: CDR1 MRHNA, CDR2 SNTAGT. The CDR3 bases that were read are TGTGCCAGCAGGGATCCGGGGTACCCAACGGGC. It is translated as CASRDPGYPTG. The complete CDR3 sequence is CASRDPGYPTGYTF.

With regard to this clone: The missing CDR3 end, 3 residues past where the read stops, is filled in from the germline J gene. The chain has TRBV30 and TRBJ1-2; D is perhaps TRBD1 (6 bases). Trimming stripped 2 bases from V and 3 bases from J, with 16 bases between. The CDR3 contains 15 residues. The germline V gene encodes CDR1 GTSNPN and CDR2 SVGIG (reference sequence). The covered CDR3 bases are TGTGCCTGGAGTCCGAACAGGGTGGGGGACTATGGC. Its protein product is CAWSPNRVGDYG. The full CDR3 is CAWSPNRVGDYGYTF.

Remarks on this clone: The CDR3 end falls 3 residues outside the read, so it is completed with the germline J gene. This sequence joins TRBV7-6 and TRBJ2-5, with 8 bases aligning to TRBD2. CDR3 length equals 16 residues. J lost 5 bases, V lost 1 base, and 9 bases had no gene match. Germline V CDR1 and CDR2: SGHVS, FNYEAQ. CDR3 sequence: CASSLEPPGGAETQYF. CDR3 DNA, as far as it was read: TGTGCCAGCAGCTTAGAGCCCCCCGGGGGGGCGGAGACC.

Comment on this clone: The read terminates 3 residues ahead of where the CDR3 ends, so the germline J gene completes it. The rearrangement links TRBV7-6 to TRBJ2-1, with D hard to call. Germline V gene lookup returns CDR1 SGHVS and CDR2 FNYEAQ. Deletions cut 3 bases from V and 2 bases from J, with 17 bases between. The CDR3 extends over 17 amino acids. CDR3 region: CASSLAPDIEAYNEQFF. CDR3 bases read: TGTGCCAGCAGCTTGGCCCCTGACATCGAGGCCTACAATGAG.

Of note for this clone: The sequenced fragment ends 3 residues before the CDR3 boundary, so the rest is inferred from the germline J gene. This sequence joins TRBV20-1 and TRBJ1-5; TRBD1 aligns across 12 bases. The J segment lost 8 bases and the V segment lost 2 bases, leaving 7 bases of the junction unmatched. Germline V lookup: CDR1 DFQATT, CDR2 SNEGSKA (reference sequence). The CDR3 is made up of 15 amino acids. The CDR3 loop reads CSARYGTGGLKPQHF. Partial CDR3 DNA: TGCAGTGCTAGATACGGGACAGGGGGCTTGAAGCCC.